Listed below are T cell receptor beta chains from one sample, sequenced in a study of blood T cell repertoires in COVID-19. The assay was immunoSEQ multiplex PCR, and TCRdb's table has in-frame clones only and misses some. Seen here are some 340,000 clones, around nine tenths observed once, and the top ten hold 3.9%. Sequences were obtained from PBMCs or T cells enriched from blood (not recorded which). All receptors come from a woman aged 25 to 39 who had been exposed to COVID-19. Both conserved end residues are part of each CDR3. A D gene is named only where the DNA matches it firmly. The size of a clone is reported for some rows only, either as once, few or many, or as a class for expanded clones.

TRBV5-1	TRBJ1-4	TRBD1	.	CASKAQGRSVEKLFF	TGCGCCAGCAAAGCACAGGGGCGGAGTGTTGAAAAACTGTTTTTT
TRBV2	TRBJ1-3	.	.	CASSVGHPGNTIYF	TGTGCCAGCAGCGTAGGACACCCTGGAAACACCATATATTTT
TRBV27	TRBJ1-1	TRBD1	.	CASSLVGTGGLDTEAFF	TGTGCCAGCAGTTTAGTTGGGACAGGGGGATTGGACACTGAAGCTTTCTTT
TRBV3-1/TRBV3-2	TRBJ2-5	TRBD2	.	CASSHARLAGRGKETQYF	TGTGCCAGCAGCCATGCCAGACTAGCGGGGCGGGGGAAAGAGACCCAGTACTTC
TRBV6-5	TRBJ1-1	TRBD1	few	CASSSQGPGTEAFF	TGTGCCAGCAGTTCACAGGGGCCAGGGACTGAAGCTTTCTTT
TRBV3-1/TRBV3-2	TRBJ1-2	TRBD1	.	CASSQGDSPWSDGYTF	TGTGCCAGCAGCCAAGGGGACAGCCCATGGTCGGATGGCTACACCTTC
TRBV3-1/TRBV3-2	TRBJ2-1	.	.	CASSQRRGNEQFF	TGTGCCAGCAGCCAAAGAAGGGGAAATGAGCAGTTCTTC
TRBV5-1	TRBJ2-3	.	few	CASSLATQGSDTQYF	TGCGCCAGCAGCTTGGCCACTCAGGGTTCAGATACGCAGTATTTT
TRBV6-5	TRBJ1-1	.	.	CASSYQGRNTEAFF	TGTGCCAGCAGTTATCAGGGTAGGAACACTGAAGCTTTCTTT
TRBV2	TRBJ1-6	.	.	CASSESQAYNSPLHF	TGTGCCAGCAGTGAATCTCAGGCCTATAATTCACCCCTCCACTTT
TRBV3-1/TRBV3-2	TRBJ2-3	.	once	CASSQVAGSSTDTQYF	TGTGCCAGCAGCCAAGTGGCGGGGTCTAGCACAGATACGCAGTATTTT
TRBV7-6	TRBJ1-2	TRBD1	.	CASSSGQGANGYTF	TGTGCCAGCAGTTCGGGACAGGGGGCTAATGGCTACACCTTC
TRBV3-1/TRBV3-2	TRBJ2-7	.	.	CASSGNLGGYEQYF	TGTGCCAGCAGCGGAAACTTAGGGGGCTACGAGCAGTACTTC
TRBV29-1	TRBJ1-1	TRBD1	.	CSARDRSDTEAFF	TGCAGCGCCAGGGACAGGTCTGACACTGAAGCTTTCTTT
TRBV10-1	TRBJ2-5	.	.	CATGVGGERGLQETQYF	TGCGCCACAGGGGTGGGGGGAGAGCGGGGACTCCAAGAGACCCAGTACTTC
TRBV7-9	TRBJ1-4	.	many	CASSLYGEGRENEKLFF	TGTGCCAGCAGCTTATACGGGGAGGGCAGAGAAAATGAAAAACTGTTTTTT
TRBV4-1	TRBJ1-1	TRBD1	.	CASSPRQGGNTEAFF	TGCGCCAGCAGCCCCAGACAGGGGGGGAACACTGAAGCTTTCTTT
TRBV4-3	TRBJ2-7	TRBD2	.	CASSLTSGGLDEQYF	TGCGCCAGCAGTCTGACTAGCGGGGGGTTGGACGAGCAGTACTTC
TRBV2	TRBJ2-7	.	.	CASKQGRLDEQYF	TGTGCCAGCAAACAGGGTCGACTTGACGAGCAGTACTTC
TRBV10-1	TRBJ1-1	.	once	CASSGLGANTEAFF	TGCGCCAGCAGTGGTCTGGGGGCGAACACTGAAGCTTTCTTT
TRBV2	TRBJ2-1	TRBD2	.	CASLGTSGGPYNEQFF	TGTGCCAGCCTTGGGACTAGCGGGGGACCCTACAATGAGCAGTTCTTC
TRBV6-5	TRBJ1-6	TRBD1	.	CASRKGGEDSPLHF	TGTGCCAGCAGGAAAGGGGGCGAGGATTCACCCCTCCACTTT
TRBV27	TRBJ1-1	.	once	CASSLSWAGRTEAFF	TGTGCCAGCAGTTTATCGTGGGCAGGGCGAACTGAAGCTTTCTTT
TRBV24-1	TRBJ2-1	TRBD2	.	CATSDLGLAGTGNEQFF	TGTGCCACCAGTGATTTAGGCCTAGCGGGGACGGGGAATGAGCAGTTCTTC
TRBV6-5	TRBJ2-3	TRBD2	.	CASSLSGGTDTQYF	TGTGCCAGCAGTCTTAGCGGGGGCACAGATACGCAGTATTTT
TRBV5-5	TRBJ1-3	TRBD1	.	CASSSRTGGAPAGNTIYF	TGTGCCAGCAGCTCTCGGACAGGGGGAGCCCCAGCGGGAAACACCATATATTTT
TRBV3-1/TRBV3-2	TRBJ1-3	.	.	CASSQEGVPGNTIYF	TGTGCCAGCAGCCAAGAGGGAGTTCCTGGAAACACCATATATTTT
TRBV5-1	TRBJ1-1	.	.	CASSLTADTEAFF	TGCGCCAGCAGCTTGACGGCGGACACTGAAGCTTTCTTT
TRBV7-2	TRBJ2-5	.	.	CASSLGGGRETQYF	TGTGCCAGCAGCTTAGGGGGGGGCCGGGAGACCCAGTACTTC
TRBV15	TRBJ1-1	.	.	CATSRGVNTEAFF	TGTGCCACCAGCAGAGGAGTTAACACTGAAGCTTTCTTT
TRBV4-1	TRBJ1-2	.	.	CASSQALGGTNNYGYTF	TGCGCCAGCAGCCAAGCTTTGGGGGGGACCAATAACTATGGCTACACCTTC
TRBV4-2	TRBJ2-7	.	.	CASSQDLPGTYEQYF	TGTGCCAGCAGCCAAGATCTCCCAGGAACCTACGAGCAGTACTTC